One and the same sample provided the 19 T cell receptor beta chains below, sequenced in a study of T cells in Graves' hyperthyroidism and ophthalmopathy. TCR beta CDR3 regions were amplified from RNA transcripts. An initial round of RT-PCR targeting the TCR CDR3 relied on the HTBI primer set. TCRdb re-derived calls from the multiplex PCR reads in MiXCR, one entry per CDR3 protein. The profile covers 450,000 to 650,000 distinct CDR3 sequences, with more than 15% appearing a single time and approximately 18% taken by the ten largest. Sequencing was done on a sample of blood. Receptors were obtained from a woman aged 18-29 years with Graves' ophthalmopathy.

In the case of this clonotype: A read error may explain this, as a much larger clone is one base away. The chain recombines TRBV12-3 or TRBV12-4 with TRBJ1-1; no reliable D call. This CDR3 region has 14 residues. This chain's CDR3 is CASGLVGMNTEAFF. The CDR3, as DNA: TGTGCCAGCGGTTTAGTGGGCATGAACACTGAAGCTTTCTTT.

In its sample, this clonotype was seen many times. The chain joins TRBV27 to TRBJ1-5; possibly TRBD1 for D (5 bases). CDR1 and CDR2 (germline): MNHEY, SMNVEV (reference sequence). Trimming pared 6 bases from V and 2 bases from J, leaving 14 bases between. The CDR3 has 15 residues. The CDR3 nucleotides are TGTGCCAGCAGGAGGGACCCCATGGGCAATCAGCCCCAGCATTTT. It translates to CASRRDPMGNQPQHF.

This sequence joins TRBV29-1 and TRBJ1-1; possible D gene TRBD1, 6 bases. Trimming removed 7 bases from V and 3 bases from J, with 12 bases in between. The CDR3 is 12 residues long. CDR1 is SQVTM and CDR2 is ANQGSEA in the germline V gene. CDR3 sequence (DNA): TGCAGCGCCCAGGGGCGGTACACTGAAGCTTTCTTT. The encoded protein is CSAQGRYTEAFF.

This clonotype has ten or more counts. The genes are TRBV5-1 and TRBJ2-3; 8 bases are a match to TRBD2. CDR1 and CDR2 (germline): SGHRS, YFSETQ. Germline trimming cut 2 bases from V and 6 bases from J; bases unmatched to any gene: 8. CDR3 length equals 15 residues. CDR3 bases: TGCGCCAGCAGCTTAACGGGAGGGCCAGGTGATACGCAGTATTTT. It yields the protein CASSLTGGPGDTQYF.

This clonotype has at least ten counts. The CDR3: CASSATRTGELFF. The CDR3 DNA reads TGTGCCAGCAGCGCAACTCGCACCGGGGAGCTGTTTTTT. J is TRBJ2-2 and V is TRBV3-1, with unresolved D. Germline V gene lookup returns CDR1 LGHDT and CDR2 YNNKEL (reference sequence). V was clipped by 5 bases and J by 4 bases, with 8 bases between them. This CDR3 is 13 amino acids long.

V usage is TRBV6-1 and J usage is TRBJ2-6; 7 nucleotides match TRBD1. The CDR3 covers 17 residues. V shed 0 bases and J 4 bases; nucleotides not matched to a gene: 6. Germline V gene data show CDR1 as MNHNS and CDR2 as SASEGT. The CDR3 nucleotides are TGTGCCAGCAGTGAAGCGTCAGGGGGATCGGGGGCCAACGTCCTGACTTTC. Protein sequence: CASSEASGGSGANVLTF.

The CDR3 sequence is CSVEQDGYTF. The CDR3 nucleotides are TGCAGCGTTGAACAGGATGGCTACACCTTC. V gene TRBV29-1 combines with J gene TRBJ1-2; no clear D gene. V lost 2 bases and J lost 6, with 4 bases in between. There are 10 residues in the CDR3. CDR1 is SQVTM and CDR2 is ANQGSEA in the germline V gene.

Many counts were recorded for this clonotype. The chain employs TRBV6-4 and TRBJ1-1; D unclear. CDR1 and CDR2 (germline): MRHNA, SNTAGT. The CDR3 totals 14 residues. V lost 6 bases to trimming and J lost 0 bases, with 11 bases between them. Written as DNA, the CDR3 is TGTGCCAGCAGCCCTTTTTTCATGAACACTGAAGCTTTCTTT. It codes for CASSPFFMNTEAFF.

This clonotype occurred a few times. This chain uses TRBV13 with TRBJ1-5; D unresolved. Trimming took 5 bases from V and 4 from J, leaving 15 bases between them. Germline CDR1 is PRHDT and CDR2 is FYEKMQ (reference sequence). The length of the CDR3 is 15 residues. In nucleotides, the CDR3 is TGTGCCAGCAGCGTAGACGACGGCCGAAATCAGCCCCAGCATTTT. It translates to CASSVDDGRNQPQHF. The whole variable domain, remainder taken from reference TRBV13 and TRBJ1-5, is AAGVIQSPRHLIKEKRETATLKCYPIPRHDTVYWYQQGPGQDPQFLISFYEKMQSDKGSIPDRFSAQQFSDYHSELNMSSLELGDSALYFCASSVDDGRNQPQHFGDGTRLSIL.

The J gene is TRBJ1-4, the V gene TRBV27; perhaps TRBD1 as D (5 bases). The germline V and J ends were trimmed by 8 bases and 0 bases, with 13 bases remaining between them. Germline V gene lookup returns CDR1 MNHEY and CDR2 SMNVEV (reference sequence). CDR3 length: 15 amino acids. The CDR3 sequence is CASGLGGATNEKLFF. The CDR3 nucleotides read TGTGCCAGCGGTCTTGGGGGAGCAACTAATGAAAAACTGTTTTTT.

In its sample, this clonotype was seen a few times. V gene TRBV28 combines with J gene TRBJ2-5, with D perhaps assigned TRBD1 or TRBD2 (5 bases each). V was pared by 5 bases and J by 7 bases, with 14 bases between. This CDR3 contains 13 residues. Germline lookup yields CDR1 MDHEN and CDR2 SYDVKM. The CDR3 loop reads CASSPGPAGTQYF. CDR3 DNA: TGTGCCAGCAGTCCGGGACCCGCGGGGACCCAGTACTTC. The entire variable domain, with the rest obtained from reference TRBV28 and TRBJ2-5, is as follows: DVKVTQSSRYLVKRTGEKVFLECVQDMDHENMFWYRQDPGLGLRLIYFSYDVKMKEKGDIPEGYSVSREKKERFSLILESASTNQTSMYLCASSPGPAGTQYFGPGTRLLVL.

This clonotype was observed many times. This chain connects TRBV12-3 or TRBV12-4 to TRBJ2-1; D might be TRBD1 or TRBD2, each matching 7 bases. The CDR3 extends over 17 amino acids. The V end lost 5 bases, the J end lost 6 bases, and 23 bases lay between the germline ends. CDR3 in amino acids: CASSPGFGQGGSNEQFF. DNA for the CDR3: TGTGCCAGCAGTCCAGGCTTTGGGCAGGGGGGGAGCAATGAGCAGTTCTTC.

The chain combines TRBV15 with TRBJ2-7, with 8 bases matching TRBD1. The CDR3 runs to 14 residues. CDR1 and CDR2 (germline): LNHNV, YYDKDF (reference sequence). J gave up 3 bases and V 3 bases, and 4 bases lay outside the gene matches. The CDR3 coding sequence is TGTGCCACCAGCAGTAACAGGGGGGACTACGAGCAGTACTTC. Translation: CATSSNRGDYEQYF.

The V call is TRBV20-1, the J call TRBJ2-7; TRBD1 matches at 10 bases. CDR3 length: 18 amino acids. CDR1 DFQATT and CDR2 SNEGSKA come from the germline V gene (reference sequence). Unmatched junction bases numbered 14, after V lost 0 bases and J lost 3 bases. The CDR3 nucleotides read TGCAGTGCTAGAGATTCAATGGCGACAGGGGGCAGCCTCTACGAGCAGTACTTC. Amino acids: CSARDSMATGGSLYEQYF.

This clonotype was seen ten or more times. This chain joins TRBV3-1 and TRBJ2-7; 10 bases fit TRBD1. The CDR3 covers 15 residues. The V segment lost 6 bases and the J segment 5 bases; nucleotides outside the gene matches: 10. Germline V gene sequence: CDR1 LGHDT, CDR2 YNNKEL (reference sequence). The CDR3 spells CASSGRTGGMDEQYF. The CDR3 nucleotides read TGTGCCAGCAGTGGACGGACAGGGGGTATGGACGAGCAGTACTTC.

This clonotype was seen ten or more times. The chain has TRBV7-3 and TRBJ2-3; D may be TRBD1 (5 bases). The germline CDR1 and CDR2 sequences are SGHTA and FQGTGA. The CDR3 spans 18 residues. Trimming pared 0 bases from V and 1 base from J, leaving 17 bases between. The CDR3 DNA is TGTGCCAGCAGCTTAACGGGCAGGGTAATTACAGGCACAGATACGCAGTATTTT. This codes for CASSLTGRVITGTDTQYF. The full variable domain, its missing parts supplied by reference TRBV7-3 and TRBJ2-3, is GAGVSQTPSNKVTEKGKYVELRCDPISGHTALYWYRQSLGQGPEFLIYFQGTGAADDSGLPNDRFFAVRPEGSVSTLKIQRTERGDSAVYLCASSLTGRVITGTDTQYFGPGTRLTVL.

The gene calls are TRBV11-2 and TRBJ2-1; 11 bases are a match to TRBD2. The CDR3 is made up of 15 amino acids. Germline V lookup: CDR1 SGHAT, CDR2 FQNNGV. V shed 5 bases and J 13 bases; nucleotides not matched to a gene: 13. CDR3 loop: CASSPLAGDRMKQFF. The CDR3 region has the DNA TGTGCCAGCAGCCCACTAGCGGGGGACAGAATGAAACAGTTCTTC.

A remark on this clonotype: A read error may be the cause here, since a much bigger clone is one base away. CDR3 in amino acids: CSARDPQRRELETQYF. CDR3 DNA: TGCAGTGCTAGAGATCCCCAGCGGAGAGAGTTGGAGACCCAGTACTTC. V usage is TRBV20-1 and J usage is TRBJ2-5; tentative D call: TRBD2 (5 bases). Germline lookup yields CDR1 DFQATT and CDR2 SNEGSKA (reference sequence). The CDR3 is 16 residues long. Trimming cost V 0 bases and J 5 bases, with 19 bases left between them.

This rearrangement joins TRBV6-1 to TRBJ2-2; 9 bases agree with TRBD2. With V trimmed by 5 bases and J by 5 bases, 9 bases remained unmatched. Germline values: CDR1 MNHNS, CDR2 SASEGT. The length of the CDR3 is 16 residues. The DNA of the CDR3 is TGTGCCAGCAGTAATCCCGGGACTAGCTCAACCGGGGAGCTGTTTTTT. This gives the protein CASSNPGTSSTGELFF.